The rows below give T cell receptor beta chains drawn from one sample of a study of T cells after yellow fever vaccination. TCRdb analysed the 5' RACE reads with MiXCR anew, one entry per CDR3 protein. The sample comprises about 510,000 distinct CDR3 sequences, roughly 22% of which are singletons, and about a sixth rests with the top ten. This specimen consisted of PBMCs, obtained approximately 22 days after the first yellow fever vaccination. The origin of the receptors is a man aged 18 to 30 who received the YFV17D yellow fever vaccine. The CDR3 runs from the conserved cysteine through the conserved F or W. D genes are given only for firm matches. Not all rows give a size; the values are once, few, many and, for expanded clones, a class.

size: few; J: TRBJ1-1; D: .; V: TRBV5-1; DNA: TGCGCCAGCAGCTCCCTTGACCCGAACACTGAAGCTTTCTTT; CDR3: CASSSLDPNTEAFF
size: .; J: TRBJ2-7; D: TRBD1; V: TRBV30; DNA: TGTGCCTGGAGTGGACAGGGAGCAGCGTCCGAGCAGTACTTC; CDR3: CAWSGQGAASEQYF
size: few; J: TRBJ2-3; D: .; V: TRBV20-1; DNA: TGCAGTGCTAGAGATGAGCGAGCGTGGAGCACAGATACGCAGTATTTT; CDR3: CSARDERAWSTDTQYF
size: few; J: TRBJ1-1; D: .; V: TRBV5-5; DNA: TGTGCCAGCAGCCCCAACAGGGAGGCTTTAGCTTTCTTT; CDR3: CASSPNREALAFF
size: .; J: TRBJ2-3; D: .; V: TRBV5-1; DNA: TGCGCCAGCAGCTTGTGGGGTTTGGATACGCAGTATTTT; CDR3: CASSLWGLDTQYF
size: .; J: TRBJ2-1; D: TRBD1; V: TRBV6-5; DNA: TGTGCCAGCAGTATACAGGGGGCAAGGTACAATGAGCAGTTCTTC; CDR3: CASSIQGARYNEQFF
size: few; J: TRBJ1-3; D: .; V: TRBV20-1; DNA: TGCAGTGCTAGCCCCGGTTCTGGAAACACCATATATTTT; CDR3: CSASPGSGNTIYF
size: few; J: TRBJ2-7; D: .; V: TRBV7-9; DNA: TGTGCCAGCAGCTCCCCTTACCCATACGAGCAGTACTTC; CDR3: CASSSPYPYEQYF
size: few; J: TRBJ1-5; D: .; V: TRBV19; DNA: TGTGCCAGTAGTATAGTAGGTCAGCCCCAGCATTTT; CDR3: CASSIVGQPQHF
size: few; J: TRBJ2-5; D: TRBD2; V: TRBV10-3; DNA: TGTGCCATCAGTGATTCTAGCGGGGGGAACCAAGAGACCCAGTACTTC; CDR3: CAISDSSGGNQETQYF
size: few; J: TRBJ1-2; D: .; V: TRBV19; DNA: TGTGCCAGTATCGGGTATTCGGGGTATGGCTACACCTTC; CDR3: CASIGYSGYGYTF
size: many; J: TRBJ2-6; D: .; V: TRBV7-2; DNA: TGTGCCAGCAGCTTTTTTGGGGCCAACGTCCTGACTTTC; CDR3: CASSFFGANVLTF
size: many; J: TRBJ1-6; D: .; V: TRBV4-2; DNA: TGTGCCAGCAGCCTCGATACAGGGAGAGATAATTCACCCCTCCACTTT; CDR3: CASSLDTGRDNSPLHF
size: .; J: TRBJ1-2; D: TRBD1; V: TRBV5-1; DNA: TGCGCCAGCAGCTTGGATGGGACAGGGGTAAAAAATGGCTACACCTTC; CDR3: CASSLDGTGVKNGYTF
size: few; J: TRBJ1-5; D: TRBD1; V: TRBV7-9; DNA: TGTGCCAGCAGCGCCACAGGGGTATGGCCCCAGCATTTT; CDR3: CASSATGVWPQHF
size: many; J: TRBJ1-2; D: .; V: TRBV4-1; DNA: TGCGCCAGCAGCCAAGACAGGGACTATGGCTACACCTTC; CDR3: CASSQDRDYGYTF
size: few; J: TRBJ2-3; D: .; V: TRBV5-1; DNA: TGCGCCAGCAGCCCTATTACAGGGCCGAAGCTAGATACGCAGTATTTT; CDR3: CASSPITGPKLDTQYF
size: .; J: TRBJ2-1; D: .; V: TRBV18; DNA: TGTGCCAGCTCACCACCGTATGGGACGGAGGAAAATGAGCAGTTCTTC; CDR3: CASSPPYGTEENEQFF
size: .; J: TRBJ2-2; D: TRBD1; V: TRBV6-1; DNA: TGTGCCAGCAGATTTCCCGGGACAGCGTCCACCGGGGAGCTGTTTTTT; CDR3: CASRFPGTASTGELFF
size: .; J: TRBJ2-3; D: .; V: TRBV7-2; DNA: TGTGCCAGCAGCCCAGGGGTAGGACTGGGGGGTACGCAGTATTTT; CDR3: CASSPGVGLGGTQYF
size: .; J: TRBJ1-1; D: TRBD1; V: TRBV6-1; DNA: TGTGCCAGCAGTGCCCAGGGGGCGGTGAACACTGAAGCTTTCTTT; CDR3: CASSAQGAVNTEAFF
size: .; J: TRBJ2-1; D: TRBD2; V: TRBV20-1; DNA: TGCAGTGCTAGAGAACTAGCGGGGGCCCCCTACAATGAGCAGTTCTTC; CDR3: CSARELAGAPYNEQFF
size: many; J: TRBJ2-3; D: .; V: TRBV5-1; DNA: TGCGCCAGCAGCTTGATAGCAGATACGCAGTATTTT; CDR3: CASSLIADTQYF
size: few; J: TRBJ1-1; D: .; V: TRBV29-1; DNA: TGCAGCGTTGAATCAGGGCAGAACACTGAAGCTTTCTTT; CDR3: CSVESGQNTEAFF
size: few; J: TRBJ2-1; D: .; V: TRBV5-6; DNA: TGTGCCAGCAGCTGGCTTAAGGGCGGCAGCTCCTACAATGAGCAGTTCTTC; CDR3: CASSWLKGGSSYNEQFF
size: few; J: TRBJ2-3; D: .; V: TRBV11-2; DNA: TGTGCCAGCAGAACATCAGGGGGGAATACGCAGTATTTT; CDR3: CASRTSGGNTQYF
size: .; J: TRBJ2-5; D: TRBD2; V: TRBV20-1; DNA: TGCAGTGCTGCTAGCGGGGCACCCCAAGAGACCCAGTACTTC; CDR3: CSAASGAPQETQYF
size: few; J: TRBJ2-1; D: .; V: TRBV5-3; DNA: TGTGCCAGAAGCTGGAGGACAGCCGAAAGCTACAATGAGCAGTTCTTC; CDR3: CARSWRTAESYNEQFF
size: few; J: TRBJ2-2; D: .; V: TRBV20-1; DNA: TGCAGTGCTAGAGTCGGGGGCAGCACCGGGGAGCTGTTTTTT; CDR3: CSARVGGSTGELFF
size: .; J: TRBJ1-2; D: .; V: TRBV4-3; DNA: TGCGCCAGCAGCCAAGATCATAATCGTGGCTACACCTTC; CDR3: CASSQDHNRGYTF
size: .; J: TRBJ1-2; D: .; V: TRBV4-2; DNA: TGTGCCAGCAGCCCAAGCGGGAGAATTAACTATGGCTACACCTTC; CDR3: CASSPSGRINYGYTF
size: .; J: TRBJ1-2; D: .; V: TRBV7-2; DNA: TGTGCCAGCAGCTTAATCCCAACCGATTATGGCTACACCTTC; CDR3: CASSLIPTDYGYTF
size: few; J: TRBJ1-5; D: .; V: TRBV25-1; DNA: TGTGCCAGTTCAGGTCGGGAGTCTCTAGAGCAGCCCCAGCATTTT; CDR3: CASSGRESLEQPQHF
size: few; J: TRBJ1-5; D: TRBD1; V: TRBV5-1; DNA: TGCGCCAGCAGCCTCGGGACAGGGGAAGATCAGCCCCAGCATTTT; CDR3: CASSLGTGEDQPQHF
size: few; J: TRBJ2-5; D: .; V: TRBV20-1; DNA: TGCAGTGTTCCGCCACTCGCGGCCCTAGAGACCCAGTACTTC; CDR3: CSVPPLAALETQYF
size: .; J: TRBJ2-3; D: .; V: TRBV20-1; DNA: TGCAGTGCAACGGGGAACCGGGGCACAGATACGCAGTATTTT; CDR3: CSATGNRGTDTQYF
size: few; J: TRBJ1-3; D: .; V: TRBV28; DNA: TGTGCCAGCAGCCCCGGGGACGGCCCCTTTGGAAACACCATATATTTT; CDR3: CASSPGDGPFGNTIYF
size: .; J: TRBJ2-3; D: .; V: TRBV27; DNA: TGTGCCAGCAGTTTGTCCGAAACTAGAGTCCAGCCAGATACGCAGTATTTT; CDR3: CASSLSETRVQPDTQYF
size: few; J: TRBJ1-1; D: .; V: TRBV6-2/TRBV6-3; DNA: TGTGCCAGCAGTTACAGAACTAACACTGAAGCTTTCTTT; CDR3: CASSYRTNTEAFF
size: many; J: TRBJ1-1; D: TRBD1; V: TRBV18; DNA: TGTGCCAGCTCACCTAACTCAGGGGGCTGGTACACTGAAGCTTTCTTT; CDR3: CASSPNSGGWYTEAFF
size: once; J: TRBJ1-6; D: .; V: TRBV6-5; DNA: TGTGCCAGCAGTTACTCAGGCCAATCGTCACCCCTCCACTTT; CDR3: CASSYSGQSSPLHF
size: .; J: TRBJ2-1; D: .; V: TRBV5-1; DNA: TGCGCCAGCAGCTCCCCAGGCGCCATTGAGCAGTTCTTC; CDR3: CASSSPGAIEQFF
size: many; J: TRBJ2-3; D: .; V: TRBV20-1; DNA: TGCAGTGCTAGAGAGGCGGACGGGGGGCCTACCCTTATCACAGATACGCAGTATTTT; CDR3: CSAREADGGPTLITDTQYF
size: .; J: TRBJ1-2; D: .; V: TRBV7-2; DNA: TGTGCCAGCAGCTTCCCTTACTATGGCTACACCTTC; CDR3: CASSFPYYGYTF
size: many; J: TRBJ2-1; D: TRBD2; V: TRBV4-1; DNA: TGCGCCAGCAGCCAACTCCCGGCAGCTAGCGGGGGGGTGCACAATGAGCAGTTCTTC; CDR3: CASSQLPAASGGVHNEQFF